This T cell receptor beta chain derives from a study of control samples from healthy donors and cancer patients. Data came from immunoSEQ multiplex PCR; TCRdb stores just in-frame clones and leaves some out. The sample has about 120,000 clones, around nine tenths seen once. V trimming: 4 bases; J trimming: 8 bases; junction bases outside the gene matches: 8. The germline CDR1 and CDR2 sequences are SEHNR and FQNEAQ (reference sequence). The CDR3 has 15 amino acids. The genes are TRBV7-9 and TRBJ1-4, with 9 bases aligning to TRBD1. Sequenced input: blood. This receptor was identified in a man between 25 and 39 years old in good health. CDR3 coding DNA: TGTGCCAGCAGCTCCCAACAGGGGGCCGGAGAAAAACTGTTTTTT. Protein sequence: CASSSQQGAGEKLFF.